This T cell receptor (beta chain) was obtained from a study of prognosis after radiotherapy for stage I lung cancer. Findings and caveats of the study: Shannon entropy after stereotactic body radiation therapy was lower in patients who developed distant metastases.

TCR beta CDR3 was amplified from genomic DNA by two-round multiplex PCR. Initially, in first-round PCR, primers specific to each TRBV and TRBJ gene were used. TCRdb re-called the multiplex PCR reads with MiXCR, one entry per CDR3 protein. The table has about 26,000 distinct CDR3 sequences, about 30% seen once. V lost 3 bases and J 4 bases, leaving 18 bases between the germline ends. This CDR3 contains 16 residues. CDR1 MNHGY and CDR2 SVAAGI come from the germline V gene. Worth noting for this clonotype: Its antigen is currently unknown.

The genes are TRBV6-9 and TRBJ1-2, with D perhaps matching TRBD1 (5 bases). The sequence came from a donor over 45 with non-small cell lung cancer. The sample in question was PBMCs, obtained before or after stereotactic body radiation therapy (not recorded which). The CDR3 loop is CASSYRGASGGYGYTF. The CDR3 DNA follows: TGTGCCAGCAGTTACCGGGGCGCGAGTGGTGGCTATGGCTACACCTTC.